The T cell receptor beta chain under discussion was sequenced for a study of tumor-infiltrating lymphocytes in primary liver carcinoma (dated by TCRdb to about 2017). Turning to the overall study: Between late 2015 and early 2016, a few patients in China with histopathologically diagnosed primary liver carcinoma had surgical resection. Hepatocellular carcinoma (four) or combined HCC and intrahepatic cholangiocarcinoma (one) was present in the five patients, who were three men and two women aged 30 to 69 years. A total of approximately 35 specimens from 5 patients underwent TCRbeta repertoire sequencing, comprising about 25 tumor regions, 5 adjacent noncancerous liver tissues and 5 peripheral blood samples. The study combined TCRbeta repertoire sequencing, expression microarrays and whole-exome sequencing across five regions of each liver tumor, with adjacent normal tissue and blood. The five patients had tumors of stage T1-T3 N0M0, with maximum diameters ranging from 4.2 to 10 cm. High reproducibility was observed for the technical replicate repertoires, with mean shared-clone rates about 0.89 and correlation coefficients above 0.95. Samples yielded roughly 3.65 to 7.13 million productive TCRbeta reads; read depth did not differ significantly between tissue types. Results the study describes overall, beyond this receptor: A significantly larger repertoire fraction was made up by the top 250 clones in tumors than in blood (p = 0.039). Consistent with antigen-driven expansion, pairs of tumor regions showed higher repertoire overlap (mean about 36%) than either tumor-adjacent pairs (approximately 17%) or tumor-blood pairs (about 15%). Bulk unsorted samples precluded comparing CD4+ and CD8+ T cell repertoires. The study included only four to six patients, and the authors note findings should be validated in a larger study. Because sequencing covered only the TCR beta chain and unpaired alpha chains were not captured, true repertoire diversity is likely underestimated.

The germline V gene specifies SGHAT as CDR1 and FQNNGV as CDR2. Inclusive of the bounding cysteine and phenylalanine, the CDR3 is 16 residues long. The DNA shown is the 48-base CDR3, in frame from base 1. A constant-region primer and ProtoScript II reverse transcriptase were used to reverse-transcribe TCRbeta-specific cDNA from around 530 ng total RNA. Construction of the TCRbeta libraries relied on three nested rounds of multiplex PCR, following a slightly modified ARM-PCR procedure. Multiplex TRBV1-TRBV30 forward primers and a Cbeta reverse primer were used in the first two PCR rounds, each of which was run for 10 cycles. Sample barcodes and Illumina adapters were added in a final 25-cycle PCR with Deep VentR polymerase. Before sequencing, amplicons of 200-500 bp were purified from gel using a QIAquick gel extraction kit. An Illumina HiSeq 2500 was used to sequence the TCRbeta amplicons with 250-bp paired-end reads. The paper's data handling went like this. Reads were quality-trimmed with Trimmomatic v0.33, and paired reads were merged with FLASH v1.2.11 to recover full CDR3 sequences. MiGEC v1.2.1b assigned V, D and J germline segments to the rearranged TCRbeta sequences. Clonotype statistics and Shannon-Wiener diversity indices were calculated with VDJtools v1.0.0. To reduce sampling bias, subsequent analyses other than the diversity analysis used only the 250 most abundant clonotypes in each sample. The public reads were run again by TCRdb, first through fastp at Q25 and then through MiXCR, and only productive beta chains were kept. Rows merge per CDR3 protein into single entries with the most common DNA and genes. TCRdb assigned the V and J calls; the authors' analysis was not used. Within this sample are about 180,000 distinct CDR3 sequences, with less than 65% of them counted one time only. In total, the top ten clones hold 72% of the sample.

In regard to this clonotype: Its specific antigen is unknown. An end of the junction does not agree with germline; a read error may underlie this.

Blood RNA was extracted from unsorted whole blood using TRIzol reagent, and germline DNA was obtained with the DNeasy Blood & Tissue kit. At the time of sampling, the patients had chronic HBV infection and had not received any treatment. Before surgery, roughly 4.2 milliliters of peripheral blood were drawn into K2EDTA tubes. The V and J genes are TRBV11-2 and TRBJ2-1, with 9 junctional bases fitting TRBD2. The receptor was derived from a man aged 35-49 years with primary liver carcinoma and hepatitis B virus infection. Sequenced: peripheral blood. The CDR3 region has the sequence CANSLVGSGSQTDQFF. The nucleotide sequence is TGTGCCAACAGCTTAGTGGGTAGCGGGAGCCAAACCGATCAGTTCTTC.